This T cell receptor beta chain was identified during a study of T cells in localized non-small cell lung cancer. This clone was detected a few times. No antigen is known for it. In germline, CDR1 is GTSNPN, CDR2 SVGIG (reference sequence). CDR3 length equals 12 residues. Measured with immunoSEQ multiplex PCR; TCRdb has only the in-frame clones, and not every one. The repertoire holds about 40,000 clones, with 70% to 90% as singletons. Whole-study results and caveats: In adjacent lung appeared a median about 58 of the top 100 tumor clones. Uninvolved adjacent lung had more T cell clonality than any other tissue, topping tumor.

Sequences were derived from peripheral blood, sampled before any cancer treatment. This receptor was taken from a man aged 18 to 49 with stage I lung adenocarcinoma. The chain links TRBV30 to TRBJ1-1; no definite D call. Written as DNA, the CDR3 is TGTGCATCCTATCGGGGTGACACTGAAGCTTTCTTT. Residues: CASYRGDTEAFF.